A single sample gave rise to the 32 T cell receptor beta chains below, sequenced in a study of shared clonotypes between healthy human individuals. Profiling relied on immunoSEQ multiplex PCR, and the TCRdb table lists in-frame clones only, not all of them. The data contain around 700,000 clones, 72% of them seen just once; the ten biggest clones take up 1.8%. The sample consisted of memory CD4+ T cells sorted from blood. The subset is: CD45RA-negative fraction. The receptors were gathered from a woman aged 25 to 39 in good health.

About this clone: This sample also contains other DNA sequences that code for the same CDR3. The V gene is TRBV18, the J gene TRBJ1-5; D possibly corresponds to TRBD1 (5 bases). The CDR3 loop spans 14 amino acids. Trimming removed 6 bases at V and 4 bases at J, with 13 bases between. Per the germline V gene, CDR1 is KGHSH and CDR2 is LQKENI. CDR3 DNA: TGTGCCAGCTCTCCAGAAGACAGTAATCAGCCCCAGCATTTT. This gives the protein CASSPEDSNQPQHF.

This chain uses TRBV4-2 with TRBJ2-7; 8 nucleotides line up with TRBD2. Germline V lookup: CDR1 LGHNA, CDR2 YNFKEQ. The V and J ends lost 5 bases and 10 bases, in that order; junction bases with no gene match: 7. The CDR3 sequence is 12 residues long. CDR3 in amino acids: CASSSDGREQYF. DNA of the CDR3: TGTGCCAGCAGCTCCGACGGGAGGGAACAGTACTTC.

This clone has only one observation. V usage is TRBV5-4 and J usage is TRBJ2-7, with D perhaps assigned TRBD1 or TRBD2 (5 bases each). V lost 3 bases and J lost 2, with 12 bases in between. Germline loops: CDR1 SGHNT, CDR2 YYREEE (reference sequence). This CDR3 has 14 residues. CDR3 coding DNA: TGTGCCAGCAGCTCGGGGACCGGGACCTACGAGCAGTACTTC. Translated, it gives CASSSGTGTYEQYF.

V is TRBV30 and J is TRBJ1-1; 7 bases agree with TRBD1. Trimming at V came to 6 bases and at J to 2 bases, leaving 6 bases not matched to a gene. This CDR3 spans 13 amino acids. In germline, CDR1 is GTSNPN, CDR2 SVGIG (reference sequence). DNA of the CDR3: TGTGCCTGCGACAGGGATTACAACACTGAAGCTTTCTTT. This sequence encodes CACDRDYNTEAFF.

The gene calls are TRBV7-2 and TRBJ1-1, with a tentative D call TRBD1 (5 bases). Per the germline V gene, CDR1 is SGHTA and CDR2 is FQGNSA. Trimming cost V 5 bases and J 0 bases, with 10 bases left between them. The CDR3 sequence is 14 residues long. CDR3 sequence reads: CASSERDVNTEAFF. DNA for the CDR3: TGTGCCAGCAGCGAACGGGACGTGAACACTGAAGCTTTCTTT.

This clone has just a few counts. The chain couples TRBV30 to TRBJ2-3, with 9 bases fitting TRBD2. The CDR3 covers 14 residues. Looked up from germline, CDR1 is GTSNPN and CDR2 is SVGIG (reference sequence). The ends lost 8 bases at V and 5 bases at J; junction bases unmatched: 11. CDR3 in DNA: TGTGCCGGGGGAGCGGGAGGAGGTAGAGATACGCAGTATTTT. Translating gives CAGGAGGGRDTQYF.

The rearrangement joins TRBV5-1 to TRBJ2-1; a possible D gene is TRBD1 (6 bases). Germline CDR1 SGHRS, CDR2 YFSETQ. V was shortened by 2 bases and J by 9 bases, with 15 bases between the two germline ends. This CDR3 spans 14 amino acids. The CDR3 nucleotides are TGCGCCAGCAGCTTACAGGGCCGCCCCGGTGAGCAGTTCTTC. Its translation is CASSLQGRPGEQFF.

In its sample, this clone was seen a few times. The identical CDR3 is also encoded by other nucleotide sequences in the sample. The chain has TRBV18 and TRBJ1-4, with 9 bases lining up with TRBD1. CDR1 KGHSH and CDR2 LQKENI come from the germline V gene. The CDR3 runs to 14 residues. Trimming removed 3 bases from V and 7 bases from J; junction bases left unmatched: 3. The CDR3 here is CASSPGQGTEKLFF. In DNA form, the CDR3 reads TGTGCCAGCTCACCGGGACAGGGTACTGAAAAACTGTTTTTT.

The table lists this clone with a few counts. The chain employs TRBV4-2 and TRBJ1-4; D is possibly TRBD1 (6 bases). Germline V gene data show CDR1 as LGHNA and CDR2 as YNFKEQ. V shed 2 bases and J shed 7 bases, with 11 bases lying between them. The CDR3 sequence is 14 residues long. The CDR3 here is CASSQLLGGEKLFF. DNA of the CDR3: TGTGCCAGCAGCCAACTTTTAGGGGGTGAAAAACTGTTTTTT.

This rearrangement joins TRBV7-8 to TRBJ1-5; D gene uncertain. This CDR3 is built from 16 residues. Germline CDR1 reads SGHVS; CDR2 reads FQNEAQ. Trimming removed 1 base at V and 0 bases at J, with 10 bases between. The CDR3 DNA reads as TGTGCCAGCAGCTTAGTTGAGGGTTATAGCAATCAGCCCCAGCATTTT. Amino acids: CASSLVEGYSNQPQHF.

This clone showed up many times. The chain recombines TRBV28 with TRBJ2-7; TRBD2 matches at 13 bases. From germline, CDR1 is MDHEN and CDR2 SYDVKM. The CDR3 is made up of 18 amino acids. Trimming at V came to 5 bases and at J to 3 bases, leaving 13 bases not matched to a gene. DNA of the CDR3: TGTGCCAGCAGTCCACACAGGGGTCGACTAGCGGGGGGCTACGAGCAGTACTTC. Protein: CASSPHRGRLAGGYEQYF.

This CDR3 reads CASSLAGVTEQFF. As DNA, the CDR3 is TGCGCCAGCTCCCTCGCGGGAGTCACTGAGCAGTTCTTC. This sequence joins TRBV4-1 and TRBJ2-1; 7 bases map to TRBD2. Germline V gene lookup returns CDR1 MGHRA and CDR2 YSYEKL. With V trimmed by 8 bases and J by 9 bases, 10 bases remained unmatched. The CDR3 runs to 13 residues.

This clone was seen only once. V and J are TRBV7-3 and TRBJ2-3; D may be TRBD1 (6 bases). Trimming removed 5 bases from V and 4 bases from J, with 13 bases in between. CDR3 length: 14 residues. Per germline, CDR1 SGHTA and CDR2 FQGTGA. The CDR3 is CASSQYPGADTQYF. In nucleotides, the CDR3 is TGTGCCAGCAGCCAATATCCAGGGGCAGATACGCAGTATTTT.

J is TRBJ2-1 and V is TRBV19; 9 positions match TRBD2. Germline V gene lookup returns CDR1 LNHDA and CDR2 SQIVND (reference sequence). The CDR3 is 15 amino acids. Trimming took 3 bases from V and 6 from J; bases not matched to a gene: 6. The CDR3 sequence is CASSIDAGGLNEQFF. CDR3 DNA sequence: TGTGCCAGTAGTATTGATGCGGGAGGGCTCAATGAGCAGTTCTTC.

The chain couples TRBV28 to TRBJ1-5; tentatively, D is TRBD1 (6 bases). V lost 2 bases and J 0 bases, leaving 14 bases between the germline ends. The CDR3 covers 17 residues. In germline, CDR1 is MDHEN, CDR2 SYDVKM. The CDR3 DNA reads as TGTGCCAGCAGTTTAACAGGGATCAGGGATAGCAATCAGCCCCAGCATTTT. This sequence encodes CASSLTGIRDSNQPQHF.

The chain carries TRBV5-4 and TRBJ2-1, with 10 bases matching TRBD1. CDR1 is SGHNT, CDR2 YYREEE, per germline (reference sequence). The V and J ends lost 4 bases and 3 bases, in that order; junction bases with no gene match: 7. This CDR3 has 16 residues. For the CDR3, the DNA is TGTGCCAGCAGCCCGGCCGGGACAGGGGACTACAATGAGCAGTTCTTC. Protein product: CASSPAGTGDYNEQFF.

Of note for this clone: One end of the junction does not line up with germline, which may come from a read error. Within the sample, other DNA sequences also encode this same CDR3. V usage is TRBV7-2 and J usage is TRBJ1-5; the D is unclear. In germline, CDR1 is SGHTA, CDR2 FQGNSA. This CDR3 spans 15 amino acids. The CDR3 DNA reads TGTGCCAGCAGCTCCGACGCTCTCTCAAATCAACCCCAGCATTTT. It codes for CASSSDALSNQPQHF.

V and J are TRBV11-2 and TRBJ2-3; 9 bases line up with TRBD2. The CDR3 spans 14 residues. Germline loops: CDR1 SGHAT, CDR2 FQNNGV. V was pared by 8 bases and J by 3 bases, with 6 bases of the junction left unmatched. CDR3 protein: CASGRTSVTDTQYF. CDR3 nucleotides: TGTGCCAGCGGTAGGACTAGCGTAACAGATACGCAGTATTTT.

The V call is TRBV7-8, the J call TRBJ2-7; 7 nucleotides line up with TRBD2. The V and J ends lost 6 bases and 2 bases, in that order; junction bases with no gene match: 10. Per germline, CDR1 SGHVS and CDR2 FQNEAQ. The CDR3 is 15 amino acids. The CDR3 nucleotides are TGTGCCAGCAGAACCGGGGCGGGAGACACCTACGAGCAGTACTTC. Translated: CASRTGAGDTYEQYF. The full variable domain, in which reference TRBV7-8 and TRBJ2-7 provide the parts outside the CDR3, is GAGVSQSPRYKVAKRGQDVALRCDPISGHVSLFWYQQALGQGPEFLTYFQNEAQLDKSGLPSDRFFAERPEGSVSTLKIQRTQQEDSAVYLCASRTGAGDTYEQYFGPGTRLTVT.

A note on this clone: This sample includes further DNA sequences coding for the same CDR3. This chain links TRBV19 with TRBJ1-3; D is unclear. The CDR3 has 14 residues. The V end lost 3 bases, the J end lost 0 bases, and 6 bases lay between the germline ends. CDR1 is LNHDA, CDR2 SQIVND, per germline (reference sequence). CDR3 sequence (DNA): TGTGCCAGTAGTATCCAGAGCTCTGGAAACACCATATATTTT. Encoded protein: CASSIQSSGNTIYF.

The chain couples TRBV12-1 to TRBJ1-4; TRBD1, as called in the table, went unchecked against the DNA. TRBV12-1 is a documented pseudogene. The CDR3 is made up of 14 amino acids. The CDR3, as DNA: TGTGCCAGCAGCTCACAAGAATCTCATGAAAAACTGTTTTTT. It yields the protein CASSSQESHEKLFF.

The chain couples TRBV29-1 to TRBJ2-7; D possibly corresponds to TRBD1 (5 bases). CDR3 length equals 14 residues. V was cut by 4 bases and J by 2 bases, with 15 bases left in between. CDR1 and CDR2 from the germline V gene are SQVTM and ANQGSEA. The chain's CDR3 is CSVGASQGTYEQYF. Written as DNA, the CDR3 is TGCAGCGTTGGAGCAAGCCAGGGAACCTACGAGCAGTACTTC.

CDR3 nucleotide sequence: TGTGCCAGCAGTTCGGGGCAGGGTAGTCAGCCCCAGCATTTT. The encoded protein is CASSSGQGSQPQHF. The chain combines TRBV6-5 with TRBJ1-5, with D possibly TRBD1 on 5 matching bases. V lost 4 bases and J lost 6, with 13 bases in between. CDR1 is MNHEY, CDR2 SVGAGI, per germline. This CDR3 has 14 amino acids.

This chain links TRBV28 with TRBJ2-7, with 9 positions matching TRBD2. Unmatched junction bases numbered 14, after V lost 5 bases and J lost 3 bases. The CDR3 covers 17 residues. The germline V gene has CDR1 MDHEN and CDR2 SYDVKM. The CDR3 nucleotides read TGTGCCAGCAGTCGGATGGCGGGAGGGGGGGCACTCTACGAGCAGTACTTC. Amino acid sequence: CASSRMAGGGALYEQYF.

This clone was observed a few times. The V call is TRBV19, the J call TRBJ2-1, with D unclear. The ends were cut back, 2 bases at V and 5 bases at J, with 4 bases in the middle. Germline CDR1 reads LNHDA; CDR2 reads SQIVND (reference sequence). The CDR3 is made up of 12 amino acids. CDR3 nucleotides: TGTGCCAGTAGTATATTCGACAATGAGCAGTTCTTC. It yields the protein CASSIFDNEQFF.

In its sample, this clone was seen once. This chain joins TRBV30 and TRBJ2-7, with D possibly TRBD2 on 6 matching bases. Deletions cut 5 bases from V and 0 bases from J, with 14 bases between. This CDR3 is built from 14 residues. Germline CDR1 and CDR2: GTSNPN and SVGIG (reference sequence). The CDR3 here is CAWGRTLNSYEQYF. CDR3 in DNA: TGTGCCTGGGGGAGGACACTAAACTCCTACGAGCAGTACTTC.

The genes are TRBV5-1 and TRBJ2-7; 10 bases align to TRBD1. The CDR3 loop spans 15 amino acids. The germline CDR1 and CDR2 sequences are SGHRS and YFSETQ. The junction had 5 bases not matched to a gene; V was cut back by 3 bases and J by 2 bases. The DNA of the CDR3 is TGCGCCAGCAGCTGGGACAGGGGAAGTACCTACGAGCAGTACTTC. Residues: CASSWDRGSTYEQYF.

This clone showed up just a few times. The rearrangement uses TRBV19 and TRBJ1-2; D may be TRBD1 (6 bases). V lost 5 bases to trimming and J lost 3 bases, with 7 bases between them. Per the germline V gene, CDR1 is LNHDA and CDR2 is SQIVND (reference sequence). The CDR3 is 12 amino acids. The CDR3, as DNA: TGTGCCAGTAGTGACAGGTACTATGGCTACACCTTC. Its translation is CASSDRYYGYTF.

The chain links TRBV30 to TRBJ2-7; D uncertain. This CDR3 has 11 amino acids. The germline V gene encodes CDR1 GTSNPN and CDR2 SVGIG (reference sequence). V lost 0 bases, J lost 6 bases, and 6 bases lay in between. The CDR3 region is CAWSVSVEQYF. The CDR3 DNA reads TGTGCCTGGAGTGTCTCGGTCGAGCAGTACTTC. The full variable domain, its missing parts supplied by reference TRBV30 and TRBJ2-7, is SQTIHQWPATLVQPVGSPLSLECTVEGTSNPNLYWYRQAAGRGLQLLFYSVGIGQISSEVPQNLSASRPQDRQFILSSKKLLLSDSGFYLCAWSVSVEQYFGPGTRLTVT.

The V call is TRBV11-2, the J call TRBJ2-7, with 7 bases fitting TRBD1. In germline, CDR1 is SGHAT, CDR2 FQNNGV. This CDR3 is 14 amino acids long. V trimming: 6 bases; J trimming: 0 bases; junction bases outside the gene matches: 5. CDR3 region: CASRGTVSSYEQYF. The CDR3, as DNA: TGTGCCAGCAGGGGGACAGTCAGCTCCTACGAGCAGTACTTC. Filled out from reference TRBV11-2 and TRBJ2-7, the complete variable domain reads EAGVAQSPRYKIIEKRQSVAFWCNPISGHATLYWYQQILGQGPKLLIQFQNNGVVDDSQLPKDRFSAERLKGVDSTLKIQPAKLEDSAVYLCASRGTVSSYEQYFGPGTRLTVT.

This clone was counted a few times. The chain has TRBV7-9 and TRBJ2-7; 9 bases are shared with TRBD1. CDR3 size: 14 residues. Trimming at V came to 6 bases and at J to 6 bases, leaving 9 bases not matched to a gene. Germline loops: CDR1 SEHNR, CDR2 FQNEAQ (reference sequence). The CDR3 DNA sequence: TGTGCCAGCAGTCCCGGGACAGGGACCTCCGAGCAGTACTTC. This gives the protein CASSPGTGTSEQYF. Based on the CDR3 plus reference TRBV7-9 and TRBJ2-7, the full variable domain is DTGVSQNPRHKITKRGQNVTFRCDPISEHNRLYWYRQTLGQGPEFLTYFQNEAQLEKSRLLSDRFSAERPKGSFSTLEIQRTEQGDSAMYLCASSPGTGTSEQYFGPGTRLTVT.

The chain has TRBV15 and TRBJ2-7; D not resolved. CDR3 length: 15 residues. Trimming left V 0 bases short and J 1 base short, with 10 bases between. Germline loops: CDR1 LNHNV, CDR2 YYDKDF (reference sequence). The DNA of the CDR3 is TGTGCCACCAGCAGAGATTCGGCTTCTTCCTACGAGCAGTACTTC. Protein product: CATSRDSASSYEQYF.